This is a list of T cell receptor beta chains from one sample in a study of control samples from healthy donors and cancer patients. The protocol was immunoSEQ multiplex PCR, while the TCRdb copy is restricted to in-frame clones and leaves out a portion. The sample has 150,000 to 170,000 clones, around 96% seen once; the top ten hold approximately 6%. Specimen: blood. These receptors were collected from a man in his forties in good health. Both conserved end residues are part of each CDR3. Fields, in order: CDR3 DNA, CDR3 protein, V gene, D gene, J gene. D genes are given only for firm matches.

TGCGCCAGCAGCTTGGAGCGGGGGGTCCACAATGAGCAGTTCTTC	CASSLERGVHNEQFF	TRBV5-1	TRBD2	TRBJ2-1
TGCGCCAGCAGCCAAGAAGAGCAGGAACTTGGCTACACCTTC	CASSQEEQELGYTF	TRBV4-1	NA	TRBJ1-2
TGTGCCAGCAGCCGCCAGACAGGATACAATGAGCAGTTCTTC	CASSRQTGYNEQFF	TRBV3-1/TRBV3-2	NA	TRBJ2-1
TGTGCCAGCAGCCAGACAGGGGGCGCTTCACCCCTCCACTTT	CASSQTGGASPLHF	TRBV5-5	TRBD1	TRBJ1-6
TGCGCCAGCAGCTTGACCCCGGGCGAAATGAACACTGAAGCTTTCTTT	CASSLTPGEMNTEAFF	TRBV5-1	NA	TRBJ1-1
TGTGCCAGCAGCTTAGACCCCTGGACTGAAGCTTTCTTT	CASSLDPWTEAFF	TRBV11-2	NA	TRBJ1-1
TGTGCCAGCAGCCTCTCGGCGGAACAAGGTGAAGCTTTCTTT	CASSLSAEQGEAFF	TRBV21-1	NA	TRBJ1-1
TGTGCCAGCAGCTCCCCCACGGCCCCCTACGAGCAGTACTTC	CASSSPTAPYEQYF	TRBV7-6	NA	TRBJ2-7
TGTGCCAGCAGCGGACAGGGCGCCTACGAGCAGTACTTC	CASSGQGAYEQYF	TRBV9	TRBD1	TRBJ2-7
TGTGCCAGCAGCCCTTCAGGGCCGGAGACCCAGTACTTC	CASSPSGPETQYF	TRBV7-9	NA	TRBJ2-5
TGTGCCACCAGTGAACCCTGGGACGGCGCTGGGTACACCTTC	CATSEPWDGAGYTF	TRBV24-1	NA	TRBJ1-2
TGTGCCAGTAGTATTCGGACTAGCGGGGGGTCTAGCGGGGAGCTGTTTTTT	CASSIRTSGGSSGELFF	TRBV19	TRBD2	TRBJ2-2
TGTGCCAGCAGCACACAGGGTTCACCCCTCCACTTT	CASSTQGSPLHF	TRBV6-6	NA	TRBJ1-6
TGTGCCAGCAGCGTCCGGGACGGTGTCAATCAGCCCCAGCATTTT	CASSVRDGVNQPQHF	TRBV5-6	NA	TRBJ1-5
TGTGCCAGCAGCGGAGGGGGGGGGCACGGAAACACCATATATTTT	CASSGGGGHGNTIYF	TRBV9	NA	TRBJ1-3